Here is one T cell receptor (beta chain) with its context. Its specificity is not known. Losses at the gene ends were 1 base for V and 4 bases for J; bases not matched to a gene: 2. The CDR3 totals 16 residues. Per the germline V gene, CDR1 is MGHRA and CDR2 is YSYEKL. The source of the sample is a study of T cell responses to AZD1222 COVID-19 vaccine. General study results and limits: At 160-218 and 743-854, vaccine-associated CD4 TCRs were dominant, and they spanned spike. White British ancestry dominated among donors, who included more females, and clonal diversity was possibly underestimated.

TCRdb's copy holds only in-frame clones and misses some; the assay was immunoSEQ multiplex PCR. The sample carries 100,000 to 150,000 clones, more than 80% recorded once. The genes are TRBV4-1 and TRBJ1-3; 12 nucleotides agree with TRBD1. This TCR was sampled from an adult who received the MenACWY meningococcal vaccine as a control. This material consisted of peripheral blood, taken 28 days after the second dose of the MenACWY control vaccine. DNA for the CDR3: TGCGCCAGCAGCCAAGGGGACAGGGGGCTCGGAAACACCATATATTTT. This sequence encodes CASSQGDRGLGNTIYF.